Listed below are T cell receptor beta chains from one sample, sequenced in a study of early T cells in non-severe SARS-CoV-2 infection. TCRdb reprocessed the 5' RACE reads with MiXCR, giving one entry per CDR3 protein. The sample lists 50,000 to 70,000 distinct CDR3 sequences; about an eighth were seen once. The sample taken for sequencing was whole blood. Receptors were obtained from an adult who was a healthcare worker with PCR-confirmed SARS-CoV-2 infection or an uninfected control (not recorded which). The CDR3 runs from the conserved cysteine through the conserved F or W.

TRBV3-1	TRBJ2-3	CASSQPGDTQYF
TRBV10-3	TRBJ2-1	CAISERADNEQFF
TRBV20-1	TRBJ2-7	CSARDHAGGPYEQYF
TRBV10-3	TRBJ2-2	CAIAGQLTGELFF
TRBV20-1	TRBJ1-1	CSASRERNTEAFF
TRBV6-4	TRBJ2-7	CASSATGYGEQYF
TRBV20-1	TRBJ2-3	CSARIAGGADTQYF
TRBV5-1	TRBJ2-5	CASSFLPRTGGQETQYF
TRBV28	TRBJ2-1	CASSPQDFSYNEQFF
TRBV29-1	TRBJ2-3	CSVATSGYDTQYF
TRBV29-1	TRBJ1-2	CSAKASTLGGYTF
TRBV10-3	TRBJ2-3	CAIRDGTSGSTDTQYF
TRBV20-1	TRBJ2-7	CSARKSEQYF
TRBV12-3/TRBV12-4	TRBJ2-2	CASSYAPGELFF
TRBV9	TRBJ2-3	CASSAKPGASGFTDTQYF
TRBV12-3/TRBV12-4	TRBJ2-1	CASSPPSGVEQFF
TRBV29-1	TRBJ2-1	CSQRTGGSESYNEQFF
TRBV7-2	TRBJ2-2	CASSRHRNTGELFF
TRBV5-1	TRBJ2-3	CASSLRVSGNTDTQYF
TRBV9	TRBJ1-1	CASSVDQDRGTEAFF
TRBV5-1	TRBJ1-5	CASSLGDRVSNQPQHF
TRBV15	TRBJ2-2	CATSRAGTYTGELFF
TRBV28	TRBJ2-7	CASSSAREAYEQYF
TRBV2	TRBJ2-5	CASRERTRLGETQYF
TRBV20-1	TRBJ2-1	CSARSTSSHNEQFF
TRBV12-3/TRBV12-4	TRBJ1-4	CASSSPGTVGEKLFF
TRBV6-5	TRBJ2-5	CASTGRVHGETQYF
TRBV10-3	TRBJ1-6	CAISKNLGADNNSPLHF
TRBV5-4	TRBJ2-3	CASSLVKDTQYF
TRBV20-1	TRBJ2-1	CSARSDRDYFYNEQFF
TRBV11-1	TRBJ2-2	CASNRNGDTGELFF
TRBV20-1	TRBJ2-4	CSARLAGGPVDIQYF
TRBV29-1	TRBJ1-1	CSVSVQNTEAFF
TRBV3-1	TRBJ1-2	CASIYRGFYTF
TRBV28	TRBJ2-7	CASSWAGQSSYEQYF
TRBV7-8	TRBJ2-7	CASSLGTGAEQYF
TRBV27	TRBJ2-7	CASSPSGRGEQYF
TRBV5-6	TRBJ2-5	CASSLWGSSQETQYF
TRBV9	TRBJ2-1	CASSDGTGAYNEQFF
TRBV5-1	TRBJ1-3	CASSLADPRTGNTIYF
TRBV20-1	TRBJ1-1	CSAIKSGQGEAFF
TRBV7-2	TRBJ1-1	CASSRDRGQTEAFF
TRBV30	TRBJ1-3	CAWSEMSGPGNTIYF
TRBV12-3/TRBV12-4	TRBJ2-7	CASSTRDISYEQYF
TRBV7-9	TRBJ1-6	CASSLRTGPDSPLHF
TRBV9	TRBJ2-3	CASSVRSGSTDTQYF
TRBV4-1	TRBJ2-6	CASSPGQGAGANVLTF
TRBV7-9	TRBJ1-4	CASSLLGNSNEKLFF
TRBV11-2	TRBJ2-5	CASSQGRGAPQETQYF